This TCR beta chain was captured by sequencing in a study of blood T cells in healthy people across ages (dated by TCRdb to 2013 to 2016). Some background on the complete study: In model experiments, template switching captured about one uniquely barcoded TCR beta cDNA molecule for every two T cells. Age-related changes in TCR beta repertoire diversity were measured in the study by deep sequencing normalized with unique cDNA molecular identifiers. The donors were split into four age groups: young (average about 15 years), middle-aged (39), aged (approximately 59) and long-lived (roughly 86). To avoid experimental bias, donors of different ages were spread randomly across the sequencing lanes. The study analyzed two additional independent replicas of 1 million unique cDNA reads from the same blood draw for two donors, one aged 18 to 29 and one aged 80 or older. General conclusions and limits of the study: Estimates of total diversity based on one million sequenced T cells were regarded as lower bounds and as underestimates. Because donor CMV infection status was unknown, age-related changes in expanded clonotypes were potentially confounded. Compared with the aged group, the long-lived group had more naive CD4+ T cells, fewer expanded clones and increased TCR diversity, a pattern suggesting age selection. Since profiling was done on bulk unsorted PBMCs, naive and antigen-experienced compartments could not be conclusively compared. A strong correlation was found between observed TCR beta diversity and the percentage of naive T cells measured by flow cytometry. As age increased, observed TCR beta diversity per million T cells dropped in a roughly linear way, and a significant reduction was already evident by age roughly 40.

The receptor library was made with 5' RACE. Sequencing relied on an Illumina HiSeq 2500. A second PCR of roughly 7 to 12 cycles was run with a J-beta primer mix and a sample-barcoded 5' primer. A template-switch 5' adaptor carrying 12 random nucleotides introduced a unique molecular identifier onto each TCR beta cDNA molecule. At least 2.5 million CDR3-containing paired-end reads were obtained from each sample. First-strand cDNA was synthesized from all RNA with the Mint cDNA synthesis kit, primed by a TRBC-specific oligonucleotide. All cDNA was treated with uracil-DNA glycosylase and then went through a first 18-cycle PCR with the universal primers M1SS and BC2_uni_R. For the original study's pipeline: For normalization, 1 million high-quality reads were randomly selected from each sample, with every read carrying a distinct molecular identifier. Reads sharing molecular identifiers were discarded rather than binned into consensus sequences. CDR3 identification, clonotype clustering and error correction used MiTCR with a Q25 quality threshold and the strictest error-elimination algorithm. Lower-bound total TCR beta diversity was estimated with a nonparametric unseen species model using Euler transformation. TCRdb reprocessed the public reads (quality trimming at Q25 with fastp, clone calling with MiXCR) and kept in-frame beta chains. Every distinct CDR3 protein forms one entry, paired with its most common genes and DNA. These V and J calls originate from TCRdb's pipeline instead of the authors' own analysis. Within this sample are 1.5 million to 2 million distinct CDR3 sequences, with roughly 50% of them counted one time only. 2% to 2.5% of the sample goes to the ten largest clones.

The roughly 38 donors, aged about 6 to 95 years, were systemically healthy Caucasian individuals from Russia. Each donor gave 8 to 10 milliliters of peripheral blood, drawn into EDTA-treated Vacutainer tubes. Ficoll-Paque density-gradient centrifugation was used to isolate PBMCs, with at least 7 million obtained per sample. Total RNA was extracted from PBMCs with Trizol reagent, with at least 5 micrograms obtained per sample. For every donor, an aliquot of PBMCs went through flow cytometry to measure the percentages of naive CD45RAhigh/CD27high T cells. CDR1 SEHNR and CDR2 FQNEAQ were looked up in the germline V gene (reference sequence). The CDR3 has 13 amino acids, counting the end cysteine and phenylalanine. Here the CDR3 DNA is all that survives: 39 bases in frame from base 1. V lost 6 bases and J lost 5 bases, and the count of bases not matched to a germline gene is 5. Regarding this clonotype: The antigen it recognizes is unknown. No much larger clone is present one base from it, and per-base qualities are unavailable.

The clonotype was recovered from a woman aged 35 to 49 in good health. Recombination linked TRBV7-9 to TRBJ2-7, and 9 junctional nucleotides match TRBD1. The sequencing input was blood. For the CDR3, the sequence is CASRGTGSDEQYF. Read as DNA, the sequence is TGTGCCAGCAGAGGGACAGGGTCCGACGAGCAGTACTTC. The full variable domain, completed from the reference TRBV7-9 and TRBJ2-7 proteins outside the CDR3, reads DTGVSQNPRHKITKRGQNVTFRCDPISEHNRLYWYRQTLGQGPEFLTYFQNEAQLEKSRLLSDRFSAERPKGSFSTLEIQRTEQGDSAMYLCASRGTGSDEQYFGPGTRLTVT.